The entry that follows covers one T cell receptor beta chain sequence. TCRdb reanalysed the RT-PCR reads using MiXCR and keeps one entry per CDR3 protein. The sample contains 200,000 to 250,000 distinct CDR3 sequences, over 12% of which appear only once. The entry originates in a study of patients and donors after allogeneic stem cell transplantation. Per the germline V gene, CDR1 is MNHEY and CDR2 is SMNVEV (reference sequence). V dropped 6 bases and J dropped 3 bases, with 9 bases sitting between them. The CDR3 is made up of 13 amino acids. Sequences were obtained from blood, either unsorted or a sorted T cell fraction (not recorded which). The rearrangement links TRBV27 to TRBJ1-5; possible D gene TRBD1, 5 bases. The clonotype originates from a human donor who was either an allogeneic HSCT recipient or a stem cell or donor lymphocyte infusion donor (not recorded which). It is not recorded whose cells these are; they may come from a transplant donor. The CDR3 coding sequence is TGTGCCAGCAGGCGACAGATCAATCAGCCCCAGCATTTT. Protein product: CASRRQINQPQHF.